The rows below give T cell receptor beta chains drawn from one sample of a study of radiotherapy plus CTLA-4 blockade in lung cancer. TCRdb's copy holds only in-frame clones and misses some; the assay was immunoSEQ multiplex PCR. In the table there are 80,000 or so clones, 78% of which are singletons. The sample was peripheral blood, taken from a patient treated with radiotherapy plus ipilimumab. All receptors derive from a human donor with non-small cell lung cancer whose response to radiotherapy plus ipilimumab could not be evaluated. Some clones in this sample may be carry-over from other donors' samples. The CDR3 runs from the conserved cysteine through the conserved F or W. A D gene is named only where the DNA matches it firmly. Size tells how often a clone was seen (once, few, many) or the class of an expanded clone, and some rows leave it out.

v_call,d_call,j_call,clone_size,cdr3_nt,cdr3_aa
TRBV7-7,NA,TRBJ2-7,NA,TGTGCTAGCAGCTTACAGAGGGAGTACGAGCAGTACTTC,CASSLQREYEQYF
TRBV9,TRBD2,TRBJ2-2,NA,TGTGCCAGCAGTTGGGCGGGGGGTACGTCGAACACCGGGGAGCTGTTTTTT,CASSWAGGTSNTGELFF
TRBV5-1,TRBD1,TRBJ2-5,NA,TGCGCCAGCAGCTCGCCTCAGGGGGACCAAGAGACCCAGTACTTC,CASSSPQGDQETQYF
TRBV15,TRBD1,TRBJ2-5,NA,TGTGCCACCAGCAGTTACAGGGGGCCGATGGAGACCCAGTACTTC,CATSSYRGPMETQYF
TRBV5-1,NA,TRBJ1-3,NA,TGCGCCAGCAGCTCACCAGATTTCGCAAACACCATATATTTT,CASSSPDFANTIYF
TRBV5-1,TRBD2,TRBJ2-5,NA,TGCGCCAGCACTAGCGGGGGGTCGGAAGAGACCCAGTACTTC,CASTSGGSEETQYF
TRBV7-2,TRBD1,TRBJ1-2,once,TGTGCCAGCAGCTCCGCCGGGACAGGGGGGGATGGCTACACCTTC,CASSSAGTGGDGYTF
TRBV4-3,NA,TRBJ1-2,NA,TGCGCCAGCAGCCAAGATCAAGCAGGGTGGGACTATGGCTACACCTTC,CASSQDQAGWDYGYTF
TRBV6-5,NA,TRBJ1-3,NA,TGTGCCAGCAGTTACTCGCGGGGAACTGGAAACACCATATATTTT,CASSYSRGTGNTIYF
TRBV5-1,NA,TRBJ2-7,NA,TGCGCCAGCAGCTTGGGCGACTATTACGAGCAGTACTTC,CASSLGDYYEQYF
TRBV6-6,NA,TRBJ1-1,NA,TGTGCCCGCGGCCAGGGTAACACTGAAGCTTTCTTT,CARGQGNTEAFF
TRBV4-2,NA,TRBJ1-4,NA,TGTGCCAGCAGTCTCCCAGGCTTACCTGTCGGTAATGAAAAACTGTTTTTT,CASSLPGLPVGNEKLFF
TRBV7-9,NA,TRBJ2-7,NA,TGTGCCAGCAGCTTAGGGCAGGGGAACTTCGGGAACGAGCAGTACTTC,CASSLGQGNFGNEQYF
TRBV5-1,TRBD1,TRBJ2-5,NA,TGCGCCAGCAGGCCGGGACAGGGGGCGGAGACCCAGTACTTC,CASRPGQGAETQYF
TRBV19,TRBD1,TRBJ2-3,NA,TGTGCCAGTAGTATAGAACTAGACAGGGTGGCAGATACGCAGTATTTT,CASSIELDRVADTQYF
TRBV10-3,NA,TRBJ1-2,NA,TGTGCCAGCAGTGACGCGGGGGCGCATGGCTATGGCTACACCTTC,CASSDAGAHGYGYTF
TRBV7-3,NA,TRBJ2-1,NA,TGTGCCAGCAGATTAGACAGTTACAATGAGCAGTTCTTC,CASRLDSYNEQFF
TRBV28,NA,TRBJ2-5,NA,TGTGCCAGCGTCTCAGGGCTTGGTGAGCAGTACTTC,CASVSGLGEQYF
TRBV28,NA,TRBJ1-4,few,TGTGCCAGCAGTTTGCCCAGGGAAGAACTGTTTTTT,CASSLPREELFF
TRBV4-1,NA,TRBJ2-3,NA,TGCGCCAGCAGCCCCCGGAAGGGGCAACTCACAGATACGCAGTATTTT,CASSPRKGQLTDTQYF
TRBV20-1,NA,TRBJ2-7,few,TGCAGTGCACGGGACATCTACGAGCAGTACTTC,CSARDIYEQYF
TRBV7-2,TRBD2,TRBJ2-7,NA,TGTGCCAGCAGCTCTCGACTAGCGGGGAGCTCCTACGAGCAGTACTTC,CASSSRLAGSSYEQYF
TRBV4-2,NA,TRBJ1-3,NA,TGTGCCAGCAGATCAGCCAAGCAGGGATCTGGAAACACCATATATTTT,CASRSAKQGSGNTIYF
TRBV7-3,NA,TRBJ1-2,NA,TGTGCCAGCAGCTTAGCGGGGACCTATGGCTACACCTTC,CASSLAGTYGYTF
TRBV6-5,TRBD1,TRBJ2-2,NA,TGTGCCAGCTCGAAAGGGACAGGGTTCACCGGGGAGCTGTTTTTT,CASSKGTGFTGELFF
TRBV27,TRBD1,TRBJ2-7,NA,TGTGCCAGCAGGGGGGACAGGGAGGGAGACTACGAGCAGTACTTC,CASRGDREGDYEQYF
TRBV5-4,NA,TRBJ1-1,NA,TGTGCCAGCAGCCTCCTGGACGGAGGCGCTGAAGCTTTCTTT,CASSLLDGGAEAFF
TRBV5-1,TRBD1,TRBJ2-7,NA,TGCGCCAGCAGCCGTGAGCCAGGGGGAATGGGGATCTCCTACGAGCAGTACTTC,CASSREPGGMGISYEQYF
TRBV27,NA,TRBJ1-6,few,TGTGCCAGCAGTTTGAGGATTGGGCAGACTAGCTCCTATAATTCACCCCTCCACTTT,CASSLRIGQTSSYNSPLHF
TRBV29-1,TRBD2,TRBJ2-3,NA,TGCAGCGGGGGTAGGAGCGGGGGGGCCGGAGATACGCAGTATTTT,CSGGRSGGAGDTQYF
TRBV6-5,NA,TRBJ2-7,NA,TGTGCCAGCAGATTACGGGGTCAATACTACGAGCAGTACTTC,CASRLRGQYYEQYF
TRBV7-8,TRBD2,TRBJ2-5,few,TGTGCCAGCAGCTTAGTAGGGGGACTAGCGGGGCAAGAGACCCAGTACTTC,CASSLVGGLAGQETQYF
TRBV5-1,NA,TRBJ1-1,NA,TGCGCCAGCAGCTTGATCTACGGGACATCTGAAGCTTTCTTT,CASSLIYGTSEAFF
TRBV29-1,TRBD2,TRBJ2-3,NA,TGCAGCGTTGGGGGGGTAGCGGGGAGTGCAGATACGCAGTATTTT,CSVGGVAGSADTQYF
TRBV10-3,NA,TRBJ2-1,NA,TGTGCCATCAGTGAGTCGAGGGCCGGACCCAATGAGCAGTTCTTC,CAISESRAGPNEQFF
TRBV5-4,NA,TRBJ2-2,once,TGTGCCAGCAGCCCTAGGGCAGGGCGGTTTGGCACCGGGGAGCTGTTTTTT,CASSPRAGRFGTGELFF
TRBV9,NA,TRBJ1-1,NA,TGTGCCAGCAGCGTACAGGCTTACACTGAAGCTTTCTTT,CASSVQAYTEAFF
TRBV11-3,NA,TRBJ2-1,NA,TGTGCCAGCAGCCCAGTCGGGGGGCCCTTGAATGAGCAGTTCTTC,CASSPVGGPLNEQFF
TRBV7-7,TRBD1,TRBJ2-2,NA,TGTGCTAGCAGCTCCCAGACAGGGCCCACCGGGGAGCTGTTTTTT,CASSSQTGPTGELFF
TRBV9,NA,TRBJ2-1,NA,TGTGCCAGCAGCCCCCGGGGGTCGGCCTACAATGAGCAGTTCTTC,CASSPRGSAYNEQFF
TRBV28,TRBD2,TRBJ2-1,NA,TGTGCCAGCAGTTCCTTGCTCCTAGCGGGGGGGCTTCGGGTGGAGCAGTTCTTC,CASSSLLLAGGLRVEQFF
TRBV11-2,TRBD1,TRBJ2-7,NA,TGTGCCAGCAGCTTCTTTACCGGGACAGGCTCCTACGAGCAGTACTTC,CASSFFTGTGSYEQYF
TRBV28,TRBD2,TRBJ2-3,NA,TGTGCCAGCAGTTTATGGACTAGCGGGGGGGCACCAGATACGCAGTATTTT,CASSLWTSGGAPDTQYF
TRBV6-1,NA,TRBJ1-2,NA,TGTGCCAGCAGTGAAGGGGCAGGCAGCCTCTATGGCTACACCTTC,CASSEGAGSLYGYTF
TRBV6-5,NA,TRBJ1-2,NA,TGTGCCAGCAGACCCATGGACATAACTAACTATGGCTACACCTTC,CASRPMDITNYGYTF
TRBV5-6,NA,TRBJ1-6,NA,TGTGCCAGCAGCTTTGGGCAGCTAGCAAATTCACCCCTCCACTTT,CASSFGQLANSPLHF
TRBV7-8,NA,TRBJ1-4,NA,TGTGCCAGCAGCTGGGGGCTGGCGCCCCCAACTAATGAAAAACTGTTTTTT,CASSWGLAPPTNEKLFF
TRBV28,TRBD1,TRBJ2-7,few,TGTGCCAGCAGTTTTAGACGGGTCCTGATCCGGGACAGGGGAGACGAGCAGTACTTC,CASSFRRVLIRDRGDEQYF